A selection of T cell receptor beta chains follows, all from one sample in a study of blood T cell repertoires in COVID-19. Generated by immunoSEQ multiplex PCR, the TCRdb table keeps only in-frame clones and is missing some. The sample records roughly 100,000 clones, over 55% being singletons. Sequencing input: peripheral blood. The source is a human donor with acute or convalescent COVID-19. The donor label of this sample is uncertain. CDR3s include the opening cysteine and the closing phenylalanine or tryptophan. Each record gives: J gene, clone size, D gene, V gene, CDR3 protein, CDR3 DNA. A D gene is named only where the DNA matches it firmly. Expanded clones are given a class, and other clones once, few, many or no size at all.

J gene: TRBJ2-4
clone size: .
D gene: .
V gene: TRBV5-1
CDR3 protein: CASSSTTSGDIQYF
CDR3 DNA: TGCGCCAGCAGCTCGACTACTAGTGGCGACATTCAGTACTTC

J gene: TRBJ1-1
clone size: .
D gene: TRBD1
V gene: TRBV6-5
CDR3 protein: CASSPGQGRAFF
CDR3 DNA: TGTGCCAGCAGTCCGGGACAGGGGAGGGCTTTCTTT

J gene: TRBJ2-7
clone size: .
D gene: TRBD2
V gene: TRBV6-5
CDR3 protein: CASRTSGVYEQYF
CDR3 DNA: TGTGCCAGCCGGACTAGCGGGGTTTACGAGCAGTACTTC

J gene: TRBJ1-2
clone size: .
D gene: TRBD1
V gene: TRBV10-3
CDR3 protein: CAINDRAGNYGYTF
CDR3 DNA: TGTGCCATCAATGACAGGGCGGGAAACTATGGCTACACCTTC

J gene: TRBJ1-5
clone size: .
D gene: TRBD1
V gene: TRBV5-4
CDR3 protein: CASSLRQGRRPQHF
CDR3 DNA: TGTGCCAGCAGCTTGCGACAGGGGAGGAGGCCCCAGCATTTT

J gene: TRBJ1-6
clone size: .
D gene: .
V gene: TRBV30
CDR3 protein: CAWVDRRRNSPLHF
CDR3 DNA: TGTGCCTGGGTAGACCGCAGGAGGAATTCACCCCTCCACTTT

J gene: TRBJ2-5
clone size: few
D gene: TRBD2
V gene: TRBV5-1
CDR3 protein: CASSRWGREEETQYF
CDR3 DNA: TGCGCCAGCAGCCGCTGGGGCCGGGAGGAAGAGACCCAGTACTTC

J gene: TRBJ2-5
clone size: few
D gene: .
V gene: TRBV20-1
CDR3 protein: CSARDERTQYF
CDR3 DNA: TGCAGTGCTAGAGACGAGAGAACCCAGTACTTC

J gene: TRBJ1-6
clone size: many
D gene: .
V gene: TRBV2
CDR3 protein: CASRVAFNSPLHF
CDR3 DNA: TGTGCCAGCAGGGTAGCTTTTAATTCACCCCTCCACTTT

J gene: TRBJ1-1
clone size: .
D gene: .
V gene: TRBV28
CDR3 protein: CASSTYLGGVNTEAFF
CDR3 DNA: TGTGCCAGCAGCACATACCTCGGGGGGGTGAACACTGAAGCTTTCTTT

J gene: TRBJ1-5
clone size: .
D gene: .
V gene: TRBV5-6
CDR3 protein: CASSLGQIPNQPQHF
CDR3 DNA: TGTGCCAGCAGCTTGGGACAGATCCCCAATCAGCCCCAGCATTTT

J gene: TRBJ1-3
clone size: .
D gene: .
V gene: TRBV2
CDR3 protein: CASTALTVPSGNTIYF
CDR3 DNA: TGTGCCAGCACAGCCCTGACAGTTCCCTCTGGAAACACCATATATTTT

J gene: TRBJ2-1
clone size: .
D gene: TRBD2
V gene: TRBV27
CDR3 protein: CASSSSGLAFEQFF
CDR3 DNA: TGTGCCAGCAGTTCCTCGGGACTAGCGTTTGAGCAGTTCTTC

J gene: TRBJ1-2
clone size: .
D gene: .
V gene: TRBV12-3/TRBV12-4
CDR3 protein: CASSISRYGYTF
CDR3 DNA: TGTGCCAGCAGCATAAGTAGATATGGCTACACCTTC

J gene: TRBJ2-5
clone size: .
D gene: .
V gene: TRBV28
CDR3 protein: CVIVGAGETQYF
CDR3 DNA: TGTGTCATCGTGGGGGCTGGGGAGACCCAGTACTTC

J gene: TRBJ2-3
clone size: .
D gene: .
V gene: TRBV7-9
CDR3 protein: CASRQLADTQYF
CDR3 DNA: TGTGCCAGCAGGCAACTAGCAGATACGCAGTATTTT

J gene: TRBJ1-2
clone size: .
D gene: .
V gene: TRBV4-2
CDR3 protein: CASRRDGNYGYTF
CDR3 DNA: TGTGCCAGCAGGCGGGACGGGAACTATGGCTACACCTTC

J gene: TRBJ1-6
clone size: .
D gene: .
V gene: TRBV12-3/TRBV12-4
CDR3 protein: CASSQGRVSPLHF
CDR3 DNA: TGTGCCAGCAGCCAGGGGCGGGTTTCACCCCTCCACTTT

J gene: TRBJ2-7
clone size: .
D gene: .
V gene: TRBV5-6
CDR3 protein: CASSRRRFSYEQYF
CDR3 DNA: TGTGCCAGCAGCAGGAGGAGATTTTCCTACGAGCAGTACTTC

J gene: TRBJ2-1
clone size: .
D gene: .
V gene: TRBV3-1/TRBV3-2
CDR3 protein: CASSQDWTENNEQFF
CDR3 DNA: TGTGCCAGCAGCCAAGATTGGACAGAAAACAATGAGCAGTTCTTC

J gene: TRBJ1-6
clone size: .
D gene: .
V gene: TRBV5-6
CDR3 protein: CASSTPGFGSYNSPLHF
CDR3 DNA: TGTGCCAGCAGCACCCCAGGGTTCGGCTCCTATAATTCACCCCTCCACTTT

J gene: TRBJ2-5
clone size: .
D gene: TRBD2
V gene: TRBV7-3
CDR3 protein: CASGRTSGAGETQYF
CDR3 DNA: TGTGCCAGCGGACGGACTAGCGGGGCAGGAGAGACCCAGTACTTC

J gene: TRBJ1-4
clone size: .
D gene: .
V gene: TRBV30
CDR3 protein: CAWSALRGFYMDEKLFF
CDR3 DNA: TGTGCCTGGAGTGCCTTGCGGGGATTCTACATGGATGAAAAACTGTTTTTT

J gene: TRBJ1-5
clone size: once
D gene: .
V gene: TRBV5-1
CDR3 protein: CASSLGREGQPQHF
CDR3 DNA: TGCGCCAGCAGCTTGGGCAGGGAAGGTCAGCCCCAGCATTTT

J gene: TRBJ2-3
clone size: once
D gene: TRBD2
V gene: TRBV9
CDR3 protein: CASSVLSGERDTQYF
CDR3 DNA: TGTGCCAGCAGCGTACTTAGCGGGGAGAGGGATACGCAGTATTTT

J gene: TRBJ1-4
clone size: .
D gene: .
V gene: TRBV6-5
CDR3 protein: CASSYSRRKEGEKLFF
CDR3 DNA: TGTGCCAGCAGTTACTCGAGGAGGAAGGAGGGTGAAAAACTGTTTTTT

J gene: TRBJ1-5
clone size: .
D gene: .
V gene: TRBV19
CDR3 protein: CASTRSRAWDSNQPQHF
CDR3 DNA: TGTGCCAGTACCCGGAGCAGGGCCTGGGATAGCAATCAGCCCCAGCATTTT

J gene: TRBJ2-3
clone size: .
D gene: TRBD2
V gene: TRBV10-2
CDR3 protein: CASSPGLAGVTDTQYF
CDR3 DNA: TGCGCCAGCAGCCCTGGACTAGCGGGGGTAACAGATACGCAGTATTTT

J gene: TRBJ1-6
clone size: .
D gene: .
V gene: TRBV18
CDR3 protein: CASSPLGRAPQGSPLHF
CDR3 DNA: TGTGCCAGCTCACCACTCGGCAGGGCGCCGCAGGGATCACCCCTCCACTTT

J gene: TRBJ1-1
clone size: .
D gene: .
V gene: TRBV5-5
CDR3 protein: CASSLEPPNTEAFF
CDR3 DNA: TGTGCCAGCAGCTTAGAGCCCCCGAACACTGAAGCTTTCTTT

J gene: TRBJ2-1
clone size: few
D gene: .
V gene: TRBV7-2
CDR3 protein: CASSRAGRGWDYNEQFF
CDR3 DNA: TGTGCCAGCAGTCGTGCGGGGCGCGGTTGGGACTACAATGAGCAGTTCTTC

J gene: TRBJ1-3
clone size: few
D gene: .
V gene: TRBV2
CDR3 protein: CASSAQYSGNTIYF
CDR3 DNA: TGTGCCAGCAGTGCGCAGTACTCTGGAAACACCATATATTTT

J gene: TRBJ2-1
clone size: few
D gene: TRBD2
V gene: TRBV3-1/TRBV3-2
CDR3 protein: CASSQDTGGAYNEQFF
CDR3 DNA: TGTGCCAGCAGCCAAGATACGGGGGGAGCTTACAATGAGCAGTTCTTC

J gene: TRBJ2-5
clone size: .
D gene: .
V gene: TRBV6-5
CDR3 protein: CASRALGGVIETQYF
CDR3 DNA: TGTGCCAGCAGGGCTCTCGGCGGGGTCATCGAGACCCAGTACTTC

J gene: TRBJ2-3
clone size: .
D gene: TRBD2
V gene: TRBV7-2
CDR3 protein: CASSLGVRAGVADTQYF
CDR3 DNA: TGTGCCAGCAGCTTAGGGGTCCGGGCGGGGGTGGCAGATACGCAGTATTTT

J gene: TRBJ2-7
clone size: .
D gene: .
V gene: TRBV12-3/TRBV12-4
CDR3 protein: CASSLTLTYEQYF
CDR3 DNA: TGTGCCAGCAGTTTAACTCTGACCTACGAGCAGTACTTC

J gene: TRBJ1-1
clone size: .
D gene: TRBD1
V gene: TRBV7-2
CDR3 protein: CASSRYRGRATEAFF
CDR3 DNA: TGTGCCAGCAGTCGATACAGGGGGCGCGCCACTGAAGCTTTCTTT

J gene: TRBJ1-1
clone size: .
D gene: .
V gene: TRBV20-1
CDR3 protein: CSARELEAFF
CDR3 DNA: TGCAGTGCTAGAGAACTTGAAGCTTTCTTT

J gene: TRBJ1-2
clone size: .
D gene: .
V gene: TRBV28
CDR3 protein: CASSFSGIQEGYTF
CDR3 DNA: TGTGCCAGCAGTTTCTCGGGGATTCAGGAAGGCTACACCTTC

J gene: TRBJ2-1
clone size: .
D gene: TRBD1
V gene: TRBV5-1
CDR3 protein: CASSVRDRDLAEQFF
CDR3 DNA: TGCGCCAGCAGCGTCCGGGACAGGGACTTGGCTGAGCAGTTCTTC

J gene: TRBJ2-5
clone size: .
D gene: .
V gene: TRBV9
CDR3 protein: CASSVSSYQETQYF
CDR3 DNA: TGTGCCAGCAGCGTAAGCTCGTACCAAGAGACCCAGTACTTC

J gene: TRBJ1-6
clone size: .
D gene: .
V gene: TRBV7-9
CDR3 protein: CASSLKFDSPLHF
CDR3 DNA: TGTGCCAGCAGCTTAAAATTCGATTCACCCCTCCACTTT

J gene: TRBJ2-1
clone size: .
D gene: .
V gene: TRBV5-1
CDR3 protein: CASSLVAPELYNEQFF
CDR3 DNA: TGCGCCAGCAGCTTGGTAGCCCCTGAATTATACAATGAGCAGTTCTTC

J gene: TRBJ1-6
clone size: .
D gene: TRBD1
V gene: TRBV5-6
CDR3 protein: CASSQQGFTNSPLHF
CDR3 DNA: TGTGCCAGCAGCCAACAGGGGTTTACGAATTCACCCCTCCACTTT

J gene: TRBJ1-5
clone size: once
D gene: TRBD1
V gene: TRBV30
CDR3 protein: CAWKAGTGGEPQHF
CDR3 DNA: TGTGCCTGGAAAGCCGGGACAGGGGGCGAGCCCCAGCATTTT

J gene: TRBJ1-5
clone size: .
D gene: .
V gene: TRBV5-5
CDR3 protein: CASSPGGTPNQPQHF
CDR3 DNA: TGTGCCAGCAGCCCGGGCGGGACGCCGAATCAGCCCCAGCATTTT

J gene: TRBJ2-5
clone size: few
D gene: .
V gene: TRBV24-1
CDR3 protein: CATSDPSTDGYQETQYF
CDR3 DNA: TGTGCCACCAGTGACCCCTCGACCGACGGGTACCAAGAGACCCAGTACTTC

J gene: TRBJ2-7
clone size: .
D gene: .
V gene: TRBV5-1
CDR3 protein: CASSPLTTEEQYF
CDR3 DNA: TGCGCCAGCAGCCCGCTTACTACTGAGGAGCAGTACTTC

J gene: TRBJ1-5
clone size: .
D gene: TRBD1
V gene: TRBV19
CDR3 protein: CATEGGRANQPQHF
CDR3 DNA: TGTGCCACCGAAGGGGGCAGGGCGAATCAGCCCCAGCATTTT